Shown below are 8 T cell receptor beta chains from a single sample sequenced in a study of blood T cell repertoires in COVID-19. TCRdb's copy holds only in-frame clones and misses some; the assay was immunoSEQ multiplex PCR. Among about 180,000 clones listed, around 86% were seen once. Specimen: peripheral blood. These receptor sequences come from a woman aged 25 to 39 with active or convalescent COVID-19.

This clone was seen only once. The V call is TRBV7-9, the J call TRBJ1-3; 8 bases are a match to TRBD1. J was trimmed by 5 bases and V by 2 bases; bases with no gene match: 5. The germline gives CDR1 SEHNR, CDR2 FQNEAQ (reference sequence). The CDR3 is made up of 15 amino acids. Written as DNA, the CDR3 is TGTGCCAGCAGCTTAAATGGACAGGGACGAAACACCATATATTTT. Translating it yields CASSLNGQGRNTIYF. The full variable domain, completed using reference TRBV7-9 and TRBJ1-3, is DTGVSQNPRHKITKRGQNVTFRCDPISEHNRLYWYRQTLGQGPEFLTYFQNEAQLEKSRLLSDRFSAERPKGSFSTLEIQRTEQGDSAMYLCASSLNGQGRNTIYFGEGSWLTVV.

The chain links TRBV27 to TRBJ2-6, with 11 positions matching TRBD2. J was trimmed by 1 base and V by 3 bases; bases with no gene match: 8. Germline assignment: CDR1 MNHEY and CDR2 SMNVEV (reference sequence). CDR3 size: 19 residues. CDR3: CASSLDSGRGRSGANVLTF. The CDR3, as DNA: TGTGCCAGCAGTTTGGATAGCGGGAGGGGGCGTTCTGGGGCCAACGTCCTGACTTTC.

The chain uses TRBV6-5 and TRBJ2-7; D is perhaps TRBD2 (6 bases). Germline CDR1 is MNHEY and CDR2 is SVGAGI. Deletions cut 6 bases from V and 0 bases from J, with 15 bases between. This CDR3 is 15 amino acids long. CDR3 in amino acids: CASRGERAPSYEQYF. CDR3 DNA sequence: TGTGCCAGCAGGGGTGAGCGGGCTCCCTCCTACGAGCAGTACTTC.

This chain joins TRBV28 and TRBJ1-1; D may be TRBD1 (5 bases). CDR3 length: 14 residues. The germline V and J ends were trimmed by 11 bases and 0 bases, with 16 bases remaining between them. CDR1 and CDR2 (germline): MDHEN, SYDVKM. The CDR3 DNA follows: TGTGCCGCACGGACAAACCCCATGAACACTGAAGCTTTCTTT. Residues: CAARTNPMNTEAFF.

The count of this clone is one. The V and J genes are TRBV5-1 and TRBJ1-4, with D possibly TRBD1 on 5 matching bases. The germline V and J ends were trimmed by 4 bases and 6 bases, with 13 bases remaining between them. The CDR3 spans 14 residues. CDR1 is SGHRS, CDR2 YFSETQ, per germline. The CDR3 DNA is TGCGCCAGCAGCCCAGGCGGGGGGGATGAAAAACTGTTTTTT. Amino acids: CASSPGGGDEKLFF. Using reference TRBV5-1 and TRBJ1-4 for the parts outside the CDR3, the full variable domain is KAGVTQTPRYLIKTRGQQVTLSCSPISGHRSVSWYQQTPGQGLQFLFEYFSETQRNKGNFPGRFSGRQFSNSRSEMNVSTLELGDSALYLCASSPGGGDEKLFFGSGTQLSVL.

This rearrangement joins TRBV27 to TRBJ1-1, with TRBD1 matching over 8 bases. Germline V gene data show CDR1 as MNHEY and CDR2 as SMNVEV (reference sequence). This CDR3 has 15 residues. After removal of 4 bases from V and 5 bases from J, the junction contained 9 bases not matched to a gene. As DNA, the CDR3 is TGTGCCAGCAGTTACTCCGCGACAGGGGTTACTGAAGCTTTCTTT. Translation: CASSYSATGVTEAFF.

The CDR3: CASSTYSSYNEQFF. The CDR3, as DNA: TGTGCCAGTAGTACCTACAGCTCCTACAATGAGCAGTTCTTC. This chain links TRBV19 with TRBJ2-1; D not resolved. The ends were cut back, 4 bases at V and 0 bases at J, with 7 bases in the middle. Germline lookup yields CDR1 LNHDA and CDR2 SQIVND (reference sequence). The CDR3 contains 14 residues.

The chain has TRBV7-6 and TRBJ1-1; tentatively, D is TRBD1 (5 bases). The V gene's germline CDR1 is SGHVS and CDR2 FNYEAQ. Trimming removed 5 bases from V and 5 bases from J, with 12 bases in between. This CDR3 comprises 13 residues. CDR3 in amino acids: CASSLRGMTEAFF. In nucleotides, the CDR3 is TGTGCCAGCAGCCTTAGGGGTATGACTGAAGCTTTCTTT. Together with reference TRBV7-6 and TRBJ1-1, the CDR3 gives the full variable domain: GAGVSQSPRYKVTKRGQDVALRCDPISGHVSLYWYRQALGQGPEFLTYFNYEAQQDKSGLPNDRFSAERPEGSISTLTIQRTEQRDSAMYRCASSLRGMTEAFFGQGTRLTVV.